This T cell receptor beta chain was sequenced for a study of shared clonotypes between healthy human individuals. Across the study: Three plates each covered CD4 naive and memory; CD8 naive two, CD8 memory one.

CDR1 is MDHEN and CDR2 is SYDVKM in the germline V gene. The CDR3 covers 14 residues. Findings and caveats of the study: Despite large depth, sorted-subset datasets appeared incompletely sequenced. Clonotypes shared by all four sorted-subset donors had higher generation probabilities than non-shared clonotypes.

Only in-frame clones appear in the TCRdb table, and some are missing; sequencing was by immunoSEQ multiplex PCR. The data show under 1,100,000 clones, more than 75% seen once. On this clone itself: Its target is unknown.

Sequences were obtained from memory CD4+ T cells from PBMCs. Documented subset: CD45RA-negative fraction. This chain uses TRBV28 with TRBJ2-3; the match to TRBD1 covers 8 bases. The origin of this receptor is a man younger than 35 in good health. Some clones in this sample may be carry-over from other donors' samples. In nucleotides, the CDR3 is TGTGCTACGTCCGGGACAGGAGTCACAGATACGCAGTATTTT. Protein product: CATSGTGVTDTQYF.